The entry that follows covers one T cell receptor beta chain sequence. This sample was taken from a study of blood T cell repertoires in COVID-19. Profiling relied on immunoSEQ multiplex PCR, and the TCRdb table lists in-frame clones only, not all of them. The sample contains hundreds of thousands of clones, around four fifths of which appear only once. The TCR comes from a woman in her fifties or sixties who had recovered from COVID-19. The specimen sequenced was peripheral blood.

The CDR3 coding sequence is TGTGCCTGGAGGTTTTCTGAGGACACCGGGGAGCTGTTTTTT. Its translation is CAWRFSEDTGELFF. The V gene is TRBV30, the J gene TRBJ2-2; D gene ambiguous. The ends were cut back, 3 bases at V and 3 bases at J, with 11 bases in the middle. The CDR3 is 14 residues long. The V gene's germline CDR1 is GTSNPN and CDR2 SVGIG (reference sequence).